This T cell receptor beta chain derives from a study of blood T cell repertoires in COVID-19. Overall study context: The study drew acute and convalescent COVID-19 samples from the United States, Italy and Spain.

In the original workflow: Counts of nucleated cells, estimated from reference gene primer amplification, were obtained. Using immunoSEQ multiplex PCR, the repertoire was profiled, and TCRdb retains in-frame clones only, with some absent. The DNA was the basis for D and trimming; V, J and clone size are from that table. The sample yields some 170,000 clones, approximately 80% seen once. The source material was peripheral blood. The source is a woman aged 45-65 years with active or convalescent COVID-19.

The CDR3 is CAISGQGLNTEAFF. The CDR3 DNA follows: TGTGCCATCAGTGGACAGGGGTTGAACACTGAAGCTTTCTTT. The rearrangement links TRBV10-3 to TRBJ1-1, with 8 positions matching TRBD1. V lost 4 bases to trimming and J lost 0 bases; unmatched junction nucleotides: 1. CDR1 is ENHRY and CDR2 is SYGVKD in the germline V gene. The CDR3 is made up of 14 amino acids.